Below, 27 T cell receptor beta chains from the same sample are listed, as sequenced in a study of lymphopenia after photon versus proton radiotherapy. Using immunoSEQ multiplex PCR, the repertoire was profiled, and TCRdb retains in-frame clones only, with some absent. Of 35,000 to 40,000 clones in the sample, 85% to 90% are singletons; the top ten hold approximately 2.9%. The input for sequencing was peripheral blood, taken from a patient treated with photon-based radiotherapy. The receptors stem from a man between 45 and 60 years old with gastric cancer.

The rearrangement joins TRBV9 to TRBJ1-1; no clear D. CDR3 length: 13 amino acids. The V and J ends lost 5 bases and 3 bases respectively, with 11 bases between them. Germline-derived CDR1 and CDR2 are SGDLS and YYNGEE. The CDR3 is CASSSHLHTEAFF. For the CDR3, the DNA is TGTGCCAGCAGTTCACATCTTCACACTGAAGCTTTCTTT. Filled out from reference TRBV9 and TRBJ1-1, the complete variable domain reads DSGVTQTPKHLITATGQRVTLRCSPRSGDLSVYWYQQSLDQGLQFLIQYYNGEERAKGNILERFSAQQFPDLHSELNLSSLELGDSALYFCASSSHLHTEAFFGQGTRLTVV.

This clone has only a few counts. The CDR3 sequence: CASSQESVGQGRDEQFF. The CDR3 DNA reads TGCGCCAGCAGCCAAGAGAGTGTAGGACAGGGGAGGGATGAGCAGTTCTTC. The chain recombines TRBV4-3 with TRBJ2-1; 9 bases are a match to TRBD1. The CDR3 covers 17 residues. Germline values: CDR1 LGHNA, CDR2 YSLEER. Losses at the gene ends were 0 bases for V and 8 bases for J; bases not matched to a gene: 11.

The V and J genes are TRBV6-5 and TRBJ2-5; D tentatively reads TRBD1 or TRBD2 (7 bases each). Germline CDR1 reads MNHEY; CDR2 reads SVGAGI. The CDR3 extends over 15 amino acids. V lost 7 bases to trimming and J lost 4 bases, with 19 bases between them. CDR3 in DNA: TGTGCCAGCACCCCGCGGGGCAGGGGGGGAGAGACCCAGTACTTC. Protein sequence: CASTPRGRGGETQYF.

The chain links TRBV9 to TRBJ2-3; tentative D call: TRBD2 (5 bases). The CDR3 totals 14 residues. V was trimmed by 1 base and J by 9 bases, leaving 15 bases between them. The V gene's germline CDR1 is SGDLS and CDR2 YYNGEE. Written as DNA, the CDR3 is TGTGCCAGCAGCGTAATTGCCGTAACGGGGACGCAGTATTTT. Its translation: CASSVIAVTGTQYF.

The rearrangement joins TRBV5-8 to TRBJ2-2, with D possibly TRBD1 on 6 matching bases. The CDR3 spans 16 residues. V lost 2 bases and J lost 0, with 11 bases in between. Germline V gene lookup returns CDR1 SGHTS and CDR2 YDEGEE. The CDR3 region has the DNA TGTGCCAGCAGCTTTCACAGGGCCGCGAACACCGGGGAGCTGTTTTTT. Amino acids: CASSFHRAANTGELFF.

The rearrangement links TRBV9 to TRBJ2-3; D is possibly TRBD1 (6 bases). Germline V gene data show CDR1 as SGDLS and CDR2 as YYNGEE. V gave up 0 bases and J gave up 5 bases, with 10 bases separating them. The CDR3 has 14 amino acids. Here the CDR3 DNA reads TGTGCCAGCAGCGTAGGGATCAGGGGAGATACGCAGTATTTT. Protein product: CASSVGIRGDTQYF.

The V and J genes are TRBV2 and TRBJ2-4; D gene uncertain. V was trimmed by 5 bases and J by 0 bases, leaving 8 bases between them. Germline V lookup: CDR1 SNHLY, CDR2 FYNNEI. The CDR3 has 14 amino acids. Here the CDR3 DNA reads TGTGCCAGCAGTAGACCCCTAGCCAAAAACATTCAGTACTTC. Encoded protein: CASSRPLAKNIQYF. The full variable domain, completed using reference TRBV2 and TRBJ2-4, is EPEVTQTPSHQVTQMGQEVILRCVPISNHLYFYWYRQILGQKVEFLVSFYNNEISEKSEIFDDQFSVERPDGSNFTLKIRSTKLEDSAMYFCASSRPLAKNIQYFGAGTRLSVL.

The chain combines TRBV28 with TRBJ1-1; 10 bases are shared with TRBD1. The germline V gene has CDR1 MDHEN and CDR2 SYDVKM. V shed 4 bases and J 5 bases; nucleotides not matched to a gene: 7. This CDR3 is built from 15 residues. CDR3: CASSSPTGGRTEAFF. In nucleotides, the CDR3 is TGTGCCAGCAGTTCCCCGACAGGGGGCAGGACTGAAGCTTTCTTT.

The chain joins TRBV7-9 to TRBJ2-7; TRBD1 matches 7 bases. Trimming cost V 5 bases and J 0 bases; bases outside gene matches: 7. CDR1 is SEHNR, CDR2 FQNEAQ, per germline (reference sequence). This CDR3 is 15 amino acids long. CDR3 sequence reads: CASSTTGDSSYEQYF. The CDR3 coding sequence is TGTGCCAGCAGCACAACAGGGGATAGCTCCTACGAGCAGTACTTC.

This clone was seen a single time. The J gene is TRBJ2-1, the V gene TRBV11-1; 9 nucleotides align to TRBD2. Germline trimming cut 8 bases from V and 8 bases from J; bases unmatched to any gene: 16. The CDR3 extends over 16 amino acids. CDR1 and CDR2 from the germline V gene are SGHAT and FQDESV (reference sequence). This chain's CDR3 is CASSSGDPAPLHEQFF. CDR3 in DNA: TGTGCCAGCTCTAGCGGGGATCCGGCCCCCCTCCATGAGCAGTTCTTC.

The CDR3 nucleotides are TGTGCCAGCAGCTCACAGGGGTTAAAGGGCTACACCTTC. Translation: CASSSQGLKGYTF. The gene calls are TRBV2 and TRBJ1-2; 7 positions match TRBD1. Germline CDR1 is SNHLY and CDR2 is FYNNEI. The V and J ends lost 6 bases and 8 bases, in that order; junction bases with no gene match: 9. The CDR3 length is 13 residues.

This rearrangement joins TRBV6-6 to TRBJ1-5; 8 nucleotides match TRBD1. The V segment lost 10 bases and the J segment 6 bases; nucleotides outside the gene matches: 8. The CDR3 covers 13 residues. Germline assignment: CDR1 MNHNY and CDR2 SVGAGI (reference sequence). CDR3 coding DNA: TGTGCCACCTCCTCAGGGGGCGGTCAGCCCCAGCATTTT. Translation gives CATSSGGGQPQHF.

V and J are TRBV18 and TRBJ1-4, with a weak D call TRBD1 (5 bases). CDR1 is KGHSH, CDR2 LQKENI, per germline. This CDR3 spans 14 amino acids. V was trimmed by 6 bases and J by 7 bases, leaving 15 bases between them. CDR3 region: CASSLGGGGEKLFF. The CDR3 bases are TGTGCCAGCTCCCTCGGTGGCGGGGGTGAAAAACTGTTTTTT.

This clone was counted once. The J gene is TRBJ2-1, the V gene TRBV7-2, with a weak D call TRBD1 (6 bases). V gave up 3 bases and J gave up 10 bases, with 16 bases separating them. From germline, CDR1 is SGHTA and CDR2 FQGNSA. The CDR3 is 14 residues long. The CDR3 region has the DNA TGTGCCAGCAGCTTCGCCGCACAGGGAAGGGAGCAGTTCTTC. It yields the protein CASSFAAQGREQFF.

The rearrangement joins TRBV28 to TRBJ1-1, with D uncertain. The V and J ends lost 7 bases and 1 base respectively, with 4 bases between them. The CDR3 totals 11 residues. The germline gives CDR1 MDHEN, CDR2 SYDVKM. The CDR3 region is CASMANTEAFF. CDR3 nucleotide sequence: TGTGCCAGCATGGCGAACACTGAAGCTTTCTTT.

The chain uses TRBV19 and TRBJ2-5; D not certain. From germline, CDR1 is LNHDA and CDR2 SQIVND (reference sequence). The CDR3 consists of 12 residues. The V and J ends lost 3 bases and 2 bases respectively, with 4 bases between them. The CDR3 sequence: CASSMRQETQYF. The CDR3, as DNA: TGTGCCAGTAGTATGCGGCAAGAGACCCAGTACTTC.

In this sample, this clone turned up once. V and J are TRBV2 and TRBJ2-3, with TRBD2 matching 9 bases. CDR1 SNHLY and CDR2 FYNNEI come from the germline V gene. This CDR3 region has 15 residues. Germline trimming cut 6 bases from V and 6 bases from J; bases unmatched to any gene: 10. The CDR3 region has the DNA TGTGCCAGCAGACAAGGACTAGCGCGAGCGGATACGCAGTATTTT. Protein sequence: CASRQGLARADTQYF.

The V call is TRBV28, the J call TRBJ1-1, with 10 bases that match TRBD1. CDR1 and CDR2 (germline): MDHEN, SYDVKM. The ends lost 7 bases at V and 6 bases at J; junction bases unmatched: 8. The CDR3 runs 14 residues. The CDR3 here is CASKGQGTDAEAFF. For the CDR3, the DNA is TGTGCCAGCAAGGGACAGGGGACCGACGCTGAAGCTTTCTTT.

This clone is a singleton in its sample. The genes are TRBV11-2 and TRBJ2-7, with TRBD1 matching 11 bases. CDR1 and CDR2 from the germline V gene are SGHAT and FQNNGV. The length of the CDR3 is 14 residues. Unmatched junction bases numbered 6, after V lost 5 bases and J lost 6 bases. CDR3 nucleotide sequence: TGTGCCAGCAGCCGACTGGACAGGGGGCTCGAGCAGTACTTC. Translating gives CASSRLDRGLEQYF.

CDR3: CASSQGDPRNRAYEQYF. CDR3 nucleotide sequence: TGCGCCAGCAGCCAAGGGGATCCGAGGAACAGGGCTTACGAGCAGTACTTC. The J gene is TRBJ2-5, the V gene TRBV4-3; perhaps TRBD1 as D (6 bases). The better agreement between TRBJ2-7 and the DNA end casts doubt on the J call. The CDR3 spans 17 residues. The V gene's germline CDR1 is LGHNA and CDR2 YSLEER.

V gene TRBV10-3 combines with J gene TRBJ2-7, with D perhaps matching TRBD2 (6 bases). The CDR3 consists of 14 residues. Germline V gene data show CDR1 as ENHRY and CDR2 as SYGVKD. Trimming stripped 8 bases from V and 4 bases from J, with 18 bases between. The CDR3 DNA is TGTGCCATCTCCGGGGGAGTAGCGGTATACGAGCAGTACTTC. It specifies CAISGGVAVYEQYF.

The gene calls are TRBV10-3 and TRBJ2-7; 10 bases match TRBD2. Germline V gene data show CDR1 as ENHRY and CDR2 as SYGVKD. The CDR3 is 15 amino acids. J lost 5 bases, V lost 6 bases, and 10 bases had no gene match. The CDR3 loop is CAISVTSGDVDEQYF. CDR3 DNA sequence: TGTGCCATCAGCGTTACTAGCGGGGACGTCGACGAGCAGTACTTC.

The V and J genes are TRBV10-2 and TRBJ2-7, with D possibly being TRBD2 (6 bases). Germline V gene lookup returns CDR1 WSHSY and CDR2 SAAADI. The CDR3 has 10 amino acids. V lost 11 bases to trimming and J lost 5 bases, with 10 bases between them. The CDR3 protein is CAVGSNEQYF. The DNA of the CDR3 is TGCGCCGTCGGGAGCAACGAGCAGTACTTC.

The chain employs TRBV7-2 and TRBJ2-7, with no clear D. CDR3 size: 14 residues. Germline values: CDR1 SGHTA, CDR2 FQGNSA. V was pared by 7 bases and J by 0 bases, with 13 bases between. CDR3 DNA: TGTGCCAGCACCCCAACGTACAGCTCCTACGAGCAGTACTTC. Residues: CASTPTYSSYEQYF.

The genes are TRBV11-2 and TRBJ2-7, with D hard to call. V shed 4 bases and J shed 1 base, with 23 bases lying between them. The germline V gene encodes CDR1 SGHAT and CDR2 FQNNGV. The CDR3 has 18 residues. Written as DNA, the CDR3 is TGTGCCAGCAGCTCTTTAAGGGCCGCCCTAACGGCTTCCTACGAGCAGTACTTC. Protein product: CASSSLRAALTASYEQYF.

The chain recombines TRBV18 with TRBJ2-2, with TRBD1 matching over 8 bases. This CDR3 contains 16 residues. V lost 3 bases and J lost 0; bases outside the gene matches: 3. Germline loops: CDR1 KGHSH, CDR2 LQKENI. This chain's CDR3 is CASSPLGQANTGELFF. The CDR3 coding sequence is TGTGCCAGCTCACCTTTGGGACAGGCGAACACCGGGGAGCTGTTTTTT.

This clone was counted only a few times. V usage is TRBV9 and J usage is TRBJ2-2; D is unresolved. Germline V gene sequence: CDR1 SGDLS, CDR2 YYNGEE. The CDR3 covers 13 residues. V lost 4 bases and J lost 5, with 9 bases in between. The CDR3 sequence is CASSPQGTGELFF. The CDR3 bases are TGTGCCAGCAGCCCCCAAGGGACCGGGGAGCTGTTTTTT. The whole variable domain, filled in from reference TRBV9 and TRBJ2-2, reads DSGVTQTPKHLITATGQRVTLRCSPRSGDLSVYWYQQSLDQGLQFLIQYYNGEERAKGNILERFSAQQFPDLHSELNLSSLELGDSALYFCASSPQGTGELFFGEGSRLTVL.